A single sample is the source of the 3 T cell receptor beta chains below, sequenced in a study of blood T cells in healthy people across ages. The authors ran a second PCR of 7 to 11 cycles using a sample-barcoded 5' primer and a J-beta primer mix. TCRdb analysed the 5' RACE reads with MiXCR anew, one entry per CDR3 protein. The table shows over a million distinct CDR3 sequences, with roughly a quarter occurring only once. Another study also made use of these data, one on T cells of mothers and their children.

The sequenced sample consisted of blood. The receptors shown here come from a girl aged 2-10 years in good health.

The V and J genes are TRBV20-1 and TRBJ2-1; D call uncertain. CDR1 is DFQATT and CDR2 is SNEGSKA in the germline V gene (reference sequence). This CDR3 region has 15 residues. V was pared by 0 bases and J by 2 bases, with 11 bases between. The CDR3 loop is CSARDIQEPYNEQFF. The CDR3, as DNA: TGCAGTGCTAGAGATATTCAGGAGCCCTACAATGAGCAGTTCTTC.

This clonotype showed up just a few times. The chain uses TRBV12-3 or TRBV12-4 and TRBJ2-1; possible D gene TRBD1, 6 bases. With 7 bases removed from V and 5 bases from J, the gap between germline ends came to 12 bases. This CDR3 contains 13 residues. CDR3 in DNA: TGTGCCAGCAATAAGAACAGGGACAATGAGCAGTTCTTC. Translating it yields CASNKNRDNEQFF.

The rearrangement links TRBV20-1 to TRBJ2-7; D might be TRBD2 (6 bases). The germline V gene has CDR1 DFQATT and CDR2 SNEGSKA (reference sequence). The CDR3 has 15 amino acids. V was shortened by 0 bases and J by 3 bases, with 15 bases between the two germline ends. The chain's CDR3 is CSARDSRQGLYEQYF. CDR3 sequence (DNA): TGCAGTGCTAGAGATAGTCGTCAGGGACTCTACGAGCAGTACTTC.